The 3 T cell receptor beta chains in this list originate from one sample, sequenced in a study of T cells in tuberculosis. The time point: new active TB diagnosis, blood taken before or within 7 days of starting treatment. The assay was immunoSEQ multiplex PCR, and TCRdb's table has in-frame clones only and misses some. The data show approximately 31,000 clones, with roughly 82% seen just once and less than 5.5% held by the top ten. The sequences come from PBMCs, collected at tuberculosis diagnosis. These receptors were collected from an adult with tuberculosis.

V and J are TRBV5-1 and TRBJ1-6; D unclear. V shed 5 bases and J shed 9 bases, with 21 bases lying between them. Germline V gene data show CDR1 as SGHRS and CDR2 as YFSETQ. This CDR3 has 16 residues. The CDR3 bases are TGCGCCAGCAGAGGGAACGGAGGAATCGCGGGTTCACCCCTCCACTTT. Protein product: CASRGNGGIAGSPLHF.

This clone was counted a few times. V usage is TRBV4-2 and J usage is TRBJ1-1; D gene unclear. CDR1 LGHNA and CDR2 YNFKEQ come from the germline V gene. This CDR3 has 16 residues. V lost 0 bases to trimming and J lost 1 base, with 12 bases between them. The CDR3 DNA reads as TGTGCCAGCAGCCAAGATTTTGCGGCAACGAACACTGAAGCTTTCTTT. Translating gives CASSQDFAATNTEAFF.

The V call is TRBV5-6, the J call TRBJ2-7; 9 bases fit TRBD1. The germline V gene has CDR1 SGHDT and CDR2 YYEEEE. Losses at the gene ends were 0 bases for V and 5 bases for J; bases not matched to a gene: 0. This CDR3 comprises 13 residues. CDR3 protein: CASSLDRGHEQYF. The CDR3, as DNA: TGTGCCAGCAGCTTGGACAGGGGGCACGAGCAGTACTTC.